Following are 21 T cell receptor beta chains from one sample sequenced in a study of tumor-infiltrating lymphocytes in oesophageal squamous cell carcinoma. Each CDR3 protein gets one entry after TCRdb re-called the PCR reads with MiXCR. The sample records around 6,400 distinct CDR3 sequences, roughly 15% being singletons. Sequenced: esophageal tumor tissue. Receptor source: a male donor with esophageal squamous cell carcinoma.

Regarding this clonotype: A much larger clone lies one base from this, so it may be a read error. The J gene is TRBJ2-3, the V gene TRBV28; 13 positions agree with TRBD2. Trimming removed 5 bases from V and 14 bases from J; junction bases left unmatched: 19. CDR3 size: 17 residues. Looked up from germline, CDR1 is MDHEN and CDR2 is SYDVKM. The DNA of the CDR3 is TGTGCCAGCAGTCAAACTAGCGGGGGGGCCCGAACCGGGGAGCTGTATTTT. Translating it yields CASSQTSGGARTGELYF.

This clonotype appeared many times. The J gene is TRBJ2-1, the V gene TRBV14; D may be TRBD1 (6 bases). The end of the DNA is better explained by TRBJ2-7, so the J call may be wrong. The CDR3 spans 16 residues. The germline V gene encodes CDR1 SGHDN and CDR2 FVKESK. CDR3 loop: CASSPTGQSDYNEQYF. CDR3 in DNA: TGTGCCAGCAGCCCCACCGGACAGTCAGACTACAATGAGCAGTACTTC.

This clonotype was counted at least ten times. DNA of the CDR3: TGTGCCAGCAGCCACTTTGGCGAGCAGTACTTC. Protein product: CASSHFGEQYF. The rearrangement links TRBV27 to TRBJ2-7, with D hard to call. V lost 6 bases to trimming and J lost 6 bases, with 9 bases between them. The CDR3 has 11 amino acids. Germline-derived CDR1 and CDR2 are MNHEY and SMNVEV (reference sequence).

As concerns this clonotype: Germline is not matched at one junction end, which may reflect a read error. The chain employs TRBV6-1 and TRBJ1-6; maybe TRBD1 (6 bases). Germline CDR1 MNHNS, CDR2 SASEGT. The length of the CDR3 is 14 residues. DNA for the CDR3: TGTGCCAGCAGTGAAGCGGACAGCTCCTACGAGCAGTTCTTT. This gives the protein CASSEADSSYEQFF.

This clonotype is judged medium-sized (0.01 to 0.1%). A much larger clone differs by one base, so this may be a read error. V and J are TRBV12-3 or TRBV12-4 and TRBJ2-7, with D possibly TRBD2 on 7 matching bases. This CDR3 contains 14 residues. V was shortened by 7 bases and J by 7 bases, with 20 bases between the two germline ends. CDR3 amino acids: CASNEGGDYNEQYF. CDR3 in DNA: TGTGCCAGCAATGAGGGGGGGGATTACAATGAGCAGTACTTC.

This clonotype was detected many times. CDR3 sequence: CASSESKATQYF. The CDR3 coding sequence is TGCGCCAGCAGTGAGTCGAAGGCGACCCAGTACTTC. The chain joins TRBV10-2 to TRBJ2-5, with D hard to call. Trimming took 0 bases from V and 7 from J, leaving 6 bases between them. This CDR3 contains 12 residues. The germline CDR1 and CDR2 sequences are WSHSY and SAAADI.

This clonotype is labeled as medium-sized. The chain combines TRBV12-3 or TRBV12-4 with TRBJ1-1; the D gene is possibly TRBD1 (6 bases). V was shortened by 2 bases and J by 7 bases, with 14 bases between the two germline ends. There are 14 residues in the CDR3. The CDR3 DNA is TGTGCCAGCAGTTTATCGGCAGGGGAGCTTGAAGCTTTCTTT. Protein product: CASSLSAGELEAFF.

This clonotype was found a few times. The chain employs TRBV2 and TRBJ1-3; D perhaps matches TRBD1 (6 bases). Per germline, CDR1 SNHLY and CDR2 FYNNEI. This CDR3 is built from 15 residues. Trimming took off 4 bases at V and 4 bases at J, with 14 bases between the two ends. CDR3 coding DNA: TGTGCCAGCAGTGCCCCACAGGGTGCCGGAAACACCATATATTTT. This codes for CASSAPQGAGNTIYF.

This clonotype occurred a few times. This may be a read error: a much more frequent sequence differs by one nucleotide. This chain connects TRBV5-8 to TRBJ2-7; TRBD1 agrees at 9 bases. The junction had 8 bases not matched to a gene; V was cut back by 0 bases and J by 7 bases. The CDR3 contains 15 residues. The V gene's germline CDR1 is SGHTS and CDR2 YDEGEE. The CDR3 protein is CASSLGYGQGNEQYF. DNA for the CDR3: TGTGCCAGCAGCTTGGGTTACGGACAGGGGAATGAGCAGTACTTC.

The table lists this clonotype with a few counts. The final CDR3 position lacks the conserved phenylalanine or tryptophan, pointing to a likely read error. The limits of the CDR3 on the DNA are not certain, so only TCRdb's listed CDR3 is given. The chain is built from TRBV11-2 and TRBJ2-1; the table names TRBD1, a call not compared with the DNA. Germline V gene sequence: CDR1 SGHAT, CDR2 FQNNGV. A total of 16 residues make up the CDR3, ends included. CDR3: CASSLVGHNYGYTLGS.

By proportion, this clonotype is medium-sized (0.01 to 0.1%). The CDR3, as DNA: TGTGCCAGCAGCCCGGGACTAGCGGCTAACAATGAGCAGTTCTTC. This codes for CASSPGLAANNEQFF. The rearrangement uses TRBV7-2 and TRBJ2-1; TRBD2 matches at 11 bases. The V segment lost 5 bases and the J segment 5 bases; nucleotides outside the gene matches: 5. The CDR3 runs 15 residues. The germline V gene encodes CDR1 SGHTA and CDR2 FQGNSA.

This clonotype was observed many times. The chain employs TRBV2 and TRBJ2-5; the D is unclear. Germline loops: CDR1 SNHLY, CDR2 FYNNEI. CDR3 length: 14 amino acids. Trimming pared 4 bases from V and 5 bases from J, leaving 14 bases between. CDR3 sequence reads: CASSADSLGETQYF. DNA for the CDR3: TGTGCCAGCAGTGCGGATTCCCTGGGGGAGACCCAGTACTTC. Filled out from reference TRBV2 and TRBJ2-5, the complete variable domain reads EPEVTQTPSHQVTQMGQEVILRCVPISNHLYFYWYRQILGQKVEFLVSFYNNEISEKSEIFDDQFSVERPDGSNFTLKIRSTKLEDSAMYFCASSADSLGETQYFGPGTRLLVL.

This clonotype was found many times. V is TRBV11-3 and J is TRBJ1-3; no firm D call. CDR1 SGHNT and CDR2 YENEEA come from the germline V gene. This CDR3 spans 14 amino acids. The V end lost 5 bases, the J end lost 0 bases, and 8 bases lay between the germline ends. Here the CDR3 DNA reads TGTGCCAGCAGCCTGGGCGGCTCTGGAAACACCATATATTTT. It encodes CASSLGGSGNTIYF.

By sample fraction, this clonotype is medium-sized. The V gene is TRBV6-6, the J gene TRBJ1-5; D ambiguous. V lost 0 bases and J 1 base, leaving 13 bases between the germline ends. This CDR3 comprises 17 residues. CDR1 and CDR2 from the germline V gene are MNHNY and SVGAGI (reference sequence). The CDR3 coding sequence is TGTGCCAGCAGTTACTCGTGGTCGTCCTCCAGCAATCAGCCCCAGCATTTT. It specifies CASSYSWSSSSNQPQHF.

A remark on this clonotype: A read error may account for a junction end that differs from germline. This sequence joins TRBV28 and TRBJ2-4, with a possible D match to TRBD2 (5 bases). Germline CDR1 and CDR2: MDHEN and SYDVKM. The CDR3 has 13 amino acids. The CDR3 sequence: CVSSLFGVPLEYF. DNA of the CDR3: TGTGTCAGCAGTTTATTCGGGGTGCCTCTGGAGTACTTC.

This clonotype was seen ten or more times. A read error may produce the germline difference seen at one junction end. This rearrangement joins TRBV11-2 to TRBJ2-7; D is perhaps TRBD2 (6 bases). CDR1 and CDR2 from the germline V gene are SGHAT and FQNNGV. The CDR3 covers 13 residues. The CDR3 bases are TGTGCCAGCAGTTTGGGGGAGGATTCACCCCTCCACTTC. Amino acids: CASSLGEDSPLHF.

By share of the sample, this clonotype is medium-sized. A clone one base away is much larger, so this may be a read error. This chain joins TRBV7-2 and TRBJ2-7; the match to TRBD1 covers 8 bases. The length of the CDR3 is 16 residues. V lost 7 bases to trimming and J lost 7 bases; unmatched junction nucleotides: 18. CDR1 is SGHTA, CDR2 FQGNSA, per germline. The CDR3 loop reads CASTNTTGVFTDEQYF. For the CDR3, the DNA is TGTGCCAGCACTAATACGACAGGGGTTTTTACAGATGAGCAGTACTTC.

V and J are TRBV20-1 and TRBJ2-3; D call uncertain. Trimming cost V 5 bases and J 1 base, with 13 bases left between them. Germline CDR1 DFQATT, CDR2 SNEGSKA (reference sequence). CDR3 length: 14 amino acids. The CDR3 sequence is CSAVDAAGTDTQYF. CDR3 bases: TGCAGTGCTGTAGACGCTGCCGGCACAGATACGCAGTATTTT.

This clonotype was seen more than once but under ten times. The V gene is TRBV14, the J gene TRBJ1-1; D possibly corresponds to TRBD1 (5 bases). The CDR3 sequence is 15 residues long. Germline-derived CDR1 and CDR2 are SGHDN and FVKESK. Trimming left V 0 bases short and J 6 bases short, with 14 bases between. CDR3 in amino acids: CASSQEGFGTSEAFF. DNA of the CDR3: TGTGCCAGCAGCCAAGAGGGTTTTGGGACGTCTGAAGCTTTCTTT.

V is TRBV9 and J is TRBJ1-1; possibly TRBD1 for D (6 bases). Trimming stripped 7 bases from V and 0 bases from J, with 19 bases between. Per germline, CDR1 SGDLS and CDR2 YYNGEE. CDR3 length: 16 amino acids. The CDR3 loop is CASALTPGQLNTEAFF. CDR3 sequence (DNA): TGTGCCAGCGCCTTGACCCCGGGACAACTGAACACTGAAGCTTTCTTT.

This clonotype has a handful of counts. The V call is TRBV9, the J call TRBJ2-3, with a possible D match to TRBD1 (5 bases). The V end lost 3 bases, the J end lost 0 bases, and 8 bases lay between the germline ends. Looked up from germline, CDR1 is SGDLS and CDR2 is YYNGEE. CDR3 length equals 14 residues. The CDR3 bases are TGTGCCAGCAGCGGACAGACTAGCACAGATACGCAGTATTTT. The encoded protein is CASSGQTSTDTQYF.